This T cell receptor beta chain was identified during a study of T cell responses to AZD1222 COVID-19 vaccine. For the study at large: Doses given second, at about 4 or about 12 weeks, were pooled. Study-wide findings and caveats: Only a handful of AZD1222 recipients, more than 5 in all, had baseline seropositivity. Donor demographics were predominantly white British with a female majority; clonal diversity may be underestimated. Targets within unmutated variant regions were reportedly found for nearly half of spike-specific TCRs.

This clone was found a few times. Its specificity is not known. Produced via immunoSEQ multiplex PCR; TCRdb's table is partial and in-frame only. The sample lists more than 95,000 clones; around 92% were seen once. Per germline, CDR1 LGHDT and CDR2 YNNKEL (reference sequence). The CDR3 is 14 amino acids. The ends were cut back, 1 base at V and 9 bases at J, with 16 bases in the middle. This TCR derives from an adult in good health. The sequencing here drew on peripheral blood, taken on day 0 of AZD1222 vaccination. The rearrangement links TRBV3-1 (or the pseudogene TRBV3-2) to TRBJ2-7, with D perhaps TRBD2 (5 bases). CDR3: CASSQGGQLRGQYF. CDR3 DNA: TGTGCCAGCAGCCAAGGAGGGCAGCTTCGCGGGCAGTACTTC.